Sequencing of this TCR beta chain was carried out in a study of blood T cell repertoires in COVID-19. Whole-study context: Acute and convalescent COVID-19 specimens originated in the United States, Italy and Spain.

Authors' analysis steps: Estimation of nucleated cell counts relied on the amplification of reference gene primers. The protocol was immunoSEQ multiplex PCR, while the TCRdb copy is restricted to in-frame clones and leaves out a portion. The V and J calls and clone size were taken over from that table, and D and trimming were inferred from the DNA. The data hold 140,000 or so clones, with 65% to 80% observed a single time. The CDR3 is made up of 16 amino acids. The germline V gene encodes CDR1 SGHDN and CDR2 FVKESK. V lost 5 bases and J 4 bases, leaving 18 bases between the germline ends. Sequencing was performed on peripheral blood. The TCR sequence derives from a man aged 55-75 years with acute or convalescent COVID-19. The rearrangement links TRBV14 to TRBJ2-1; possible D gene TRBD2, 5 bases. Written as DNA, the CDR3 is TGTGCCAGCAGCGATCAAACGGCCGGGATATACAATGAGCAGTTCTTC. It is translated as CASSDQTAGIYNEQFF. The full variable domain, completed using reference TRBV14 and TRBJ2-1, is EAGVTQFPSHSVIEKGQTVTLRCDPISGHDNLYWYRRVMGKEIKFLLHFVKESKQDESGMPNNRFLAERTGGTYSTLKVQPAELEDSGVYFCASSDQTAGIYNEQFFGPGTRLTVL.